The source of this T cell receptor beta chain is a study of somatic mutations in cytotoxic T cells in rheumatoid arthritis. Study background: Right after diagnosis, and before any treatment had started, patient peripheral blood (more than 27 ml EDTA) was drawn.

Study-level results: An age-related increase in CD8+ clonality was seen in rheumatoid arthritis patients but not in healthy controls. There was no significant difference in CD8+ T-cell clonality between rheumatoid arthritis patients and age-matched healthy controls.

Purity of the CD4+ and CD8+ cells, isolated by positive magnetic bead selection, was checked by flow cytometry. Profiled with immunoSEQ multiplex PCR; TCRdb holds only in-frame clones, not every one. Among 13,000 or so clones listed, about 80% were seen once. A remark on this clone: The antigen remains unidentified.

This CDR3 spans 14 amino acids. V dropped 0 bases and J dropped 5 bases, with 11 bases sitting between them. CDR1 is SGHNT and CDR2 is YYREEE in the germline V gene (reference sequence). The source of this sequence is an adult with rheumatoid arthritis. V is TRBV5-4 and J is TRBJ2-5, with TRBD2 as a possible D gene (6 bases). The sample taken for sequencing was CD8+ T cells sorted from blood. Here the CDR3 reads CASSLVGGIETQYF. DNA of the CDR3: TGTGCCAGCAGCTTGGTGGGGGGTATCGAGACCCAGTACTTC.